The clone carrying this TCR beta chain was seen only a few times. V dropped 0 bases and J dropped 0 bases, with 9 bases sitting between them. The CDR3 loop spans 15 amino acids. The germline CDR1 and CDR2 sequences are LNHNV and YYDKDF (reference sequence). The data were taken from a study of blood T cells in healthy people across ages. Peripheral blood, about 9.8 milliliters per donor, was collected. With a J-beta primer mix and a sample-barcoded 5' primer, a second PCR ran roughly 6 to 11 cycles. TCRdb called the 5' RACE reads again in MiXCR, with one record for every CDR3 protein. The sample carries roughly 1,500,000 distinct CDR3 sequences, around 42% recorded once.

Source material: blood. This chain connects TRBV15 to TRBJ2-7; D is uncertain. This clonotype was sampled from a woman younger than 30 in good health. The CDR3 reads CATSRDSGLSYEQYF. DNA of the CDR3: TGTGCCACCAGCAGAGATTCGGGCCTCTCCTACGAGCAGTACTTC. Full variable domain (outside the CDR3, taken from reference TRBV15 and TRBJ2-7): DAMVIQNPRYQVTQFGKPVTLSCSQTLNHNVMYWYQQKSSQAPKLLFHYYDKDFNNEADTPDNFQSRRPNTSFCFLDIRSPGLGDTAMYLCATSRDSGLSYEQYFGPGTRLTVT.